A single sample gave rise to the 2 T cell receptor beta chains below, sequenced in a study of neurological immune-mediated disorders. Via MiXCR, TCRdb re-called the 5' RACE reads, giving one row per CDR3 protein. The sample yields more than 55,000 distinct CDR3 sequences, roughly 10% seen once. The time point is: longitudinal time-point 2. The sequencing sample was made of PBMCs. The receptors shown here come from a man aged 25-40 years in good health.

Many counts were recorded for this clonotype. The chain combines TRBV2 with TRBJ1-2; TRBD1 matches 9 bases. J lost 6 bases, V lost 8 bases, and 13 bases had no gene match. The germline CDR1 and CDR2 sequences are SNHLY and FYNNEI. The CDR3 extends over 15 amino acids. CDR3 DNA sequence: TGTGCCAGCCAAACCGATGGGACAGGGCGAAATGGCTACACCTTC. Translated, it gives CASQTDGTGRNGYTF.

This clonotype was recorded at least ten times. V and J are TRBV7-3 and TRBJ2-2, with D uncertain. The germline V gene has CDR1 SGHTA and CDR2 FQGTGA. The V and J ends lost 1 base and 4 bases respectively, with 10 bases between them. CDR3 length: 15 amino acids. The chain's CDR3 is CASSLNSRGTGELFF. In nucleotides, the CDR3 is TGTGCCAGCAGCTTAAATAGCAGAGGCACCGGGGAGCTGTTTTTT.